The subject of this entry is one T cell receptor (beta chain). What it binds is not known. Libraries were made from TCR beta cDNA, and they carried unique molecular identifiers. TCRdb reanalysed the PCR reads using MiXCR and keeps one entry per CDR3 protein. Altogether some 800,000 distinct CDR3 sequences are present, approximately 44% being singletons, with the ten largest covering approximately 5%. This sample was taken from a study of post-analysis software for immune sequencing data. The V segment lost 6 bases and the J segment 4 bases; nucleotides outside the gene matches: 7. There are 17 residues in the CDR3. Germline V CDR1 and CDR2: SNHLY, FYNNEI. Study observations and caveats: Five or six TRBV segments, TRBV5-6, TRBV5-1 and TRBV20-1 among them, were found more frequent in patients than controls. F measure showed strong co-clustering of same-batch samples.

The clonotype comes from a girl aged 10 to 17 with multiple sclerosis. The V and J genes are TRBV2 and TRBJ2-1, with TRBD2 matching over 15 bases. Input material: blood. CDR3: CASSVGLAGGGYNEQFF. CDR3 bases: TGTGCCAGCAGCGTAGGACTAGCGGGAGGGGGATACAATGAGCAGTTCTTC.